The 21 T cell receptor beta chains in this list originate from one sample, sequenced in a study of blood T cell repertoires in COVID-19. TCRdb's table, derived via immunoSEQ multiplex PCR, lists solely in-frame clones and lacks some. Of under 200,000 clones listed, under 90% are singletons. Sequenced material: PBMCs or T cells enriched from blood (not recorded which). The origin of the receptors is a woman in her sixties who had recovered from COVID-19.

This chain links TRBV27 with TRBJ2-1, with 9 bases aligning to TRBD2. CDR1 is MNHEY, CDR2 SMNVEV, per germline (reference sequence). The V gene end was trimmed by 5 bases and the J gene end by 7 bases; junction bases not matched to a gene: 15. The CDR3 has 17 amino acids. The CDR3, as DNA: TGTGCCAGCAGTGTGACTGTGTGGCGGGGGGGCCGGAATGAGCAGTTCTTC. Translating gives CASSVTVWRGGRNEQFF.

The gene calls are TRBV4-2 and TRBJ1-4, with TRBD1 matching over 9 bases. The CDR3 sequence is 15 residues long. V trimming: 0 bases; J trimming: 5 bases; junction bases outside the gene matches: 1. Germline CDR1 is LGHNA and CDR2 is YNFKEQ. The CDR3 DNA sequence: TGTGCCAGCAGCCAAGAGACAGGGGGGAATGAAAAACTGTTTTTT. Residues: CASSQETGGNEKLFF.

The V and J genes are TRBV19 and TRBJ2-7; 11 bases fit TRBD1. The germline gives CDR1 LNHDA, CDR2 SQIVND (reference sequence). The CDR3 is 14 amino acids. J lost 7 bases, V lost 3 bases, and 5 bases had no gene match. CDR3 nucleotide sequence: TGTGCCAGTAGTATCGGACAGGGGGCGTGGGAGCAGTACTTC. Residues: CASSIGQGAWEQYF. The whole variable domain, filled in from reference TRBV19 and TRBJ2-7, reads DGGITQSPKYLFRKEGQNVTLSCEQNLNHDAMYWYRQDPGQGLRLIYYSQIVNDFQKGDIAEGYSVSREKKESFPLTVTSAQKNPTAFYLCASSIGQGAWEQYFGPGTRLTVT.

This clone was seen just once. The CDR3 DNA reads TGTGCCAGCAGTTTACAAACGGGGATCAGCACAGATACGCAGTATTTT. Translation: CASSLQTGISTDTQYF. The chain recombines TRBV27 with TRBJ2-3; tentatively, D is TRBD2 (5 bases). This CDR3 contains 16 residues. Trimming cost V 2 bases and J 0 bases, with 12 bases left between them. Germline CDR1 is MNHEY and CDR2 is SMNVEV (reference sequence).

The rearrangement joins TRBV27 to TRBJ2-2; possibly TRBD1 for D (5 bases). The CDR3 sequence is 17 residues long. V gave up 3 bases and J gave up 4 bases, with 18 bases separating them. Germline V gene data show CDR1 as MNHEY and CDR2 as SMNVEV (reference sequence). CDR3 coding DNA: TGTGCCAGCAGTTTGTTACTCCAGGGTCGTATCACCGGGGAGCTGTTTTTT. It codes for CASSLLLQGRITGELFF.

The chain links TRBV30 to TRBJ2-1; 12 bases map to TRBD2. The CDR3 has 15 amino acids. The germline gives CDR1 GTSNPN, CDR2 SVGIG (reference sequence). The V segment lost 0 bases and the J segment 15 bases; nucleotides outside the gene matches: 12. The CDR3 DNA reads TGTGCCTGGAGTGTATCCGGGCTAGCGGGGGGGGATTTGTTCTTC. Its translation: CAWSVSGLAGGDLFF.

CDR3 residues: CASSIAYGGGYTF. CDR3 DNA: TGTGCCAGTAGTATAGCCTACGGAGGGGGCTACACCTTC. V and J are TRBV19 and TRBJ1-2; D uncertain. V was clipped by 1 base and J by 8 bases, with 11 bases between them. Per the germline V gene, CDR1 is LNHDA and CDR2 is SQIVND (reference sequence). This CDR3 has 13 residues.

The chain combines TRBV2 with TRBJ1-2; weak D call: TRBD1 (6 bases). Germline V gene data show CDR1 as SNHLY and CDR2 as FYNNEI. The CDR3 has 11 amino acids. V shed 3 bases and J shed 12 bases, with 11 bases lying between them. In DNA form, the CDR3 reads TGTGCCAGCAGTGAGGGCAGGGACAACACCTTC. It encodes CASSEGRDNTF.

The genes are TRBV19 and TRBJ2-1; 9 nucleotides align to TRBD1. After removal of 6 bases from V and 1 base from J, the junction contained 4 bases not matched to a gene. Germline V gene lookup returns CDR1 LNHDA and CDR2 SQIVND (reference sequence). The CDR3 sequence is 15 residues long. CDR3 coding DNA: TGTGCCAGTAGACGACAGGGGGTTTCCTACAATGAGCAGTTCTTC. Encoded protein: CASRRQGVSYNEQFF.

This chain joins TRBV20-1 and TRBJ2-7; D perhaps matches TRBD2 (5 bases). Trimming stripped 3 bases from V and 2 bases from J, with 5 bases between. Germline CDR1 and CDR2: DFQATT and SNEGSKA (reference sequence). This CDR3 is built from 11 residues. CDR3 sequence reads: CSASGAYEQYF. Written as DNA, the CDR3 is TGCAGTGCTAGCGGGGCCTACGAGCAGTACTTC.

This clone showed up just once. This rearrangement joins TRBV10-2 to TRBJ2-7; 11 bases map to TRBD2. The junction had 4 bases not matched to a gene; V was cut back by 5 bases and J by 4 bases. Per the germline V gene, CDR1 is WSHSY and CDR2 is SAAADI. There are 14 residues in the CDR3. As DNA, the CDR3 is TGCGCCAGCAGTAGTAGCGGGGGGGCGTACGAGCAGTACTTC. Its translation is CASSSSGGAYEQYF.

This chain links TRBV9 with TRBJ2-1; TRBD2 agrees at 8 bases. Unmatched junction bases numbered 7, after V lost 3 bases and J lost 2 bases. Germline V lookup: CDR1 SGDLS, CDR2 YYNGEE. The CDR3 is 16 amino acids. CDR3 in DNA: TGTGCCAGCAGCGCCTCGGGGGGGCATCCCTACAATGAGCAGTTCTTC. Protein sequence: CASSASGGHPYNEQFF.

This chain links TRBV19 with TRBJ1-1; weak D call: TRBD1 (6 bases). Per the germline V gene, CDR1 is LNHDA and CDR2 is SQIVND (reference sequence). V lost 5 bases and J lost 3, with 25 bases in between. CDR3 length equals 18 residues. The CDR3 protein is CASSVDRLKSKPDTEAFF. The CDR3, as DNA: TGTGCCAGTAGTGTCGACAGGCTGAAATCCAAACCCGACACTGAAGCTTTCTTT.

The chain recombines TRBV24-1 with TRBJ2-2, with 14 positions matching TRBD2. V was clipped by 3 bases and J by 8 bases; unmatched bases: 7. Germline V gene sequence: CDR1 KGHDR, CDR2 SFDVKD. The CDR3 consists of 17 residues. The DNA for the CDR3 is TGTGCCACCAGTGATCCCGGACTAGCGGGGGGACCGGGGGAGCTGTTTTTT. Its translation is CATSDPGLAGGPGELFF.

The chain has TRBV5-4 and TRBJ1-5, with D uncertain. Germline V gene sequence: CDR1 SGHNT, CDR2 YYREEE (reference sequence). The CDR3 consists of 12 residues. Trimming removed 0 bases from V and 9 bases from J, with 7 bases in between. As DNA, the CDR3 is TGTGCCAGCAGCTTGGGGGAGGGGCCCCAGCATTTT. This codes for CASSLGEGPQHF. Filled out from reference TRBV5-4 and TRBJ1-5, the complete variable domain reads ETGVTQSPTHLIKTRGQQVTLRCSSQSGHNTVSWYQQALGQGPQFIFQYYREEENGRGNFPPRFSGLQFPNYSSELNVNALELDDSALYLCASSLGEGPQHFGDGTRLSIL.

The V and J genes are TRBV11-2 and TRBJ1-2; D uncertain. Trimming pared 1 base from V and 3 bases from J, leaving 9 bases between. Germline CDR1 SGHAT, CDR2 FQNNGV. This CDR3 has 14 amino acids. This CDR3 reads CASSLGIGDYGYTF. The CDR3 DNA reads TGTGCCAGCAGCTTAGGGATCGGGGACTATGGCTACACCTTC.

V gene TRBV13 combines with J gene TRBJ1-2, with D unclear. Trimming removed 1 base at V and 0 bases at J, with 6 bases between. Germline loops: CDR1 PRHDT, CDR2 FYEKMQ (reference sequence). CDR3 length: 14 amino acids. The CDR3 is CASSLAQTNYGYTF. The DNA for the CDR3 is TGTGCCAGCAGCTTAGCCCAAACTAACTATGGCTACACCTTC.

This chain links TRBV30 with TRBJ2-3, with D uncertain. Looked up from germline, CDR1 is GTSNPN and CDR2 is SVGIG (reference sequence). The CDR3 is 14 residues long. V lost 0 bases to trimming and J lost 6 bases, with 13 bases between them. The CDR3 loop is CAWSVRSLPDTQYF. The CDR3 DNA reads as TGTGCCTGGAGTGTTAGAAGTCTCCCGGATACGCAGTATTTT.

The rearrangement uses TRBV7-2 and TRBJ2-5, with unresolved D. With 1 base removed from V and 5 bases from J, the gap between germline ends came to 11 bases. Per the germline V gene, CDR1 is SGHTA and CDR2 is FQGNSA. The CDR3 extends over 14 amino acids. CDR3 in amino acids: CASSLDRSAETQYF. The CDR3, as DNA: TGTGCCAGCAGCTTAGATCGGTCTGCGGAGACCCAGTACTTC.

This clone was counted between two and nine times. The chain links TRBV6-2 or TRBV6-3 to TRBJ1-1, with 8 bases that match TRBD1. V shed 2 bases and J 2 bases; nucleotides not matched to a gene: 13. Germline V gene data show CDR1 as MNHEY and CDR2 as SVGEGT. This CDR3 comprises 18 residues. In DNA form, the CDR3 reads TGTGCCAGCAGTTACATTCGGACCACAGGGGGAACTAACACTGAAGCTTTCTTT. It is translated as CASSYIRTTGGTNTEAFF.

This clone turned up a few times. This chain uses TRBV5-6 with TRBJ2-5; D unresolved. This CDR3 has 12 residues. The ends were cut back, 2 bases at V and 3 bases at J, with 5 bases in the middle. Germline CDR1 is SGHDT and CDR2 is YYEEEE. The CDR3 DNA follows: TGTGCCAGCAGCTTTCCCAAAGAGACCCAGTACTTC. It specifies CASSFPKETQYF.